This TCR beta chain emerged from a study of T cell changes during pregnancy in multiple sclerosis. The protocol was immunoSEQ multiplex PCR, while the TCRdb copy is restricted to in-frame clones and leaves out a portion. Among 35,000 or so clones listed, around 92% were seen once. The CDR3 is 16 amino acids. Germline V gene lookup returns CDR1 SGHRS and CDR2 YFSETQ. The V segment lost 3 bases and the J segment 3 bases; nucleotides outside the gene matches: 8. The TCR sequence derives from a female donor with multiple sclerosis, enrolled in a pregnancy study. The rearrangement joins TRBV5-1 to TRBJ2-2; 7 positions agree with TRBD1. Specimen: CD4+ T cells from peripheral blood mononuclear cells, collected after pregnancy. CDR3 DNA sequence: TGCGCCAGCAGCTCGATCGACAGGGACCACACCGGGGAGCTGTTTTTT. Protein: CASSSIDRDHTGELFF.